This T cell receptor beta chain was identified in a study of siplizumab effects on memory and regulatory T cells. Study results and limitations: The study found naive T cells seemingly more diverse than memory cells and seemingly major alloresponse contributors.

V was cut by 1 base and J by 0 bases, with 4 bases left in between. CDR3 length: 14 amino acids. CDR1 is LGHNA and CDR2 is YSLEER in the germline V gene. Concerning this clone: Its antigen is not known.

Clones were sequenced by immunoSEQ multiplex PCR, and TCRdb holds only the in-frame ones, with some missing. The sample contains 65,000 to 90,000 clones, 93% of which appear only once. The receptor's source is a human donor in good health. Sequenced sample: CD8+ T cells sorted from blood. The V call is TRBV4-3, the J call TRBJ1-3; D not certain. The CDR3 reads CASSQVYSGNTIYF. The CDR3 coding sequence is TGCGCCAGCAGCCAAGTTTACTCTGGAAACACCATATATTTT.